Shown below are 12 T cell receptor beta chains from a single sample sequenced in a study of breast tumors, draining lymph nodes, adjacent tissues. A single record per CDR3 protein comes from TCRdb applying MiXCR to the multiplex PCR reads. The data contain tens of thousands of distinct CDR3 sequences, 60% to 70% of them singletons. The specimen was tumor-adjacent breast tissue. The source is a female donor with breast cancer. Some clones in this sample may be carry-over from other donors' samples.

The CDR3 DNA is TGTGCCAGCAGACGGGGACAATACTATGGCTACACCTTC. Protein: CASRRGQYYGYTF. V gene TRBV27 combines with J gene TRBJ1-2, with D possibly matching TRBD1 (6 bases). Looked up from germline, CDR1 is MNHEY and CDR2 is SMNVEV (reference sequence). The CDR3 consists of 13 residues. The ends were cut back, 6 bases at V and 3 bases at J, with 11 bases in the middle.

By proportion, this clonotype is medium-sized. CDR3 in DNA: TGTGCCAGCAGCCGGGACAGGGCCTACGAGCAGTACTTC. As protein: CASSRDRAYEQYF. This chain connects TRBV14 to TRBJ2-7; 9 bases align to TRBD1. The CDR3 extends over 13 amino acids. The germline gives CDR1 SGHDN, CDR2 FVKESK. Trimming took 4 bases from V and 2 from J; bases not matched to a gene: 0.

The chain recombines TRBV29-1 with TRBJ2-5; 8 nucleotides agree with TRBD2. With V trimmed by 4 bases and J by 1 base, 2 bases remained unmatched. CDR3 length: 13 amino acids. Germline CDR1 is SQVTM and CDR2 is ANQGSEA. The CDR3 protein is CSVATSGQETQYF. Written as DNA, the CDR3 is TGCAGCGTTGCCACTAGCGGCCAAGAGACCCAGTACTTC.

This clonotype ranks as medium-sized. The chain has TRBV20-1 and TRBJ2-7, with D perhaps TRBD1 or TRBD2 (5 bases each). The V end lost 0 bases, the J end lost 0 bases, and 12 bases lay between the germline ends. Germline V gene data show CDR1 as DFQATT and CDR2 as SNEGSKA (reference sequence). CDR3 size: 15 residues. CDR3 bases: TGCAGTGCTAGAGATCGGGACCGAGTCTCCTACGAGCAGTACTTC. It translates to CSARDRDRVSYEQYF.

The rearrangement joins TRBV4-1 to TRBJ1-2; D is uncertain. Germline values: CDR1 MGHRA, CDR2 YSYEKL. Trimming pared 5 bases from V and 0 bases from J, leaving 13 bases between. There are 15 residues in the CDR3. CDR3 in DNA: TGCGCCAGCAGCAACGGCCCCGACCCTAACTATGGCTACACCTTC. Translation gives CASSNGPDPNYGYTF.

The chain recombines TRBV7-2 with TRBJ2-2; 10 nucleotides line up with TRBD2. Germline assignment: CDR1 SGHTA and CDR2 FQGNSA. The CDR3 runs 17 residues. J was trimmed by 3 bases and V by 0 bases; bases with no gene match: 4. The DNA for the CDR3 is TGTGCCAGCAGCTTAGCGGGACTAGCGCCACACACCGGGGAGCTGTTTTTT. Translating gives CASSLAGLAPHTGELFF. Full variable domain (rest looked up from reference TRBV7-2 and TRBJ2-2): GAGVSQSPSNKVTEKGKDVELRCDPISGHTALYWYRQSLGQGLEFLIYFQGNSAPDKSGLPSDRFSAERTGGSVSTLTIQRTQQEDSAVYLCASSLAGLAPHTGELFFGEGSRLTVL.

The CDR3 DNA reads as TGTGCCAGCAGGGACAGGACCGAGCAGTACTTC. Its translation is CASRDRTEQYF. The rearrangement joins TRBV12-3 or TRBV12-4 to TRBJ2-7, with 7 bases identical to TRBD1. The CDR3 has 11 amino acids. Trimming at V came to 6 bases and at J to 6 bases, leaving 2 bases not matched to a gene.

The chain couples TRBV24-1 to TRBJ2-1; no reliable D call. V was clipped by 4 bases and J by 8 bases, with 11 bases between them. In germline, CDR1 is KGHDR, CDR2 SFDVKD. The CDR3 runs 13 residues. The CDR3 spells CATSDPRTDEQFF. CDR3 in DNA: TGTGCCACCAGTGACCCCCGTACTGATGAGCAGTTCTTC.

The chain uses TRBV11-2 and TRBJ2-1, with TRBD2 as a possible D gene (6 bases). Trimming removed 7 bases at V and 1 base at J, with 17 bases between. Germline-derived CDR1 and CDR2 are SGHAT and FQNNGV. This CDR3 is 16 amino acids long. CDR3 sequence: CASTPVPGESYNEQFF. DNA for the CDR3: TGTGCCAGCACCCCTGTACCGGGAGAGTCCTACAATGAGCAGTTCTTC.

V gene TRBV7-6 combines with J gene TRBJ2-1; no firm D call. Trimming removed 4 bases at V and 8 bases at J, with 6 bases between. This CDR3 contains 11 residues. CDR1 is SGHVS, CDR2 FNYEAQ, per germline. This chain's CDR3 is CASSSWDEQFF. CDR3 coding DNA: TGTGCCAGCAGCTCCTGGGATGAGCAGTTCTTC. The full variable domain, its missing parts supplied by reference TRBV7-6 and TRBJ2-1, is GAGVSQSPRYKVTKRGQDVALRCDPISGHVSLYWYRQALGQGPEFLTYFNYEAQQDKSGLPNDRFSAERPEGSISTLTIQRTEQRDSAMYRCASSSWDEQFFGPGTRLTVL.

This clonotype occurred many times. V usage is TRBV7-6 and J usage is TRBJ1-1, with D possibly TRBD1 on 6 matching bases. V was pared by 5 bases and J by 3 bases, with 13 bases between. The CDR3 is made up of 14 amino acids. Germline assignment: CDR1 SGHVS and CDR2 FNYEAQ. This CDR3 is CASSPGVGDTEAFF. CDR3 nucleotides: TGTGCCAGCAGCCCAGGGGTAGGGGACACTGAAGCTTTCTTT.

V usage is TRBV6-5 and J usage is TRBJ2-2; D unclear. The CDR3 length is 15 residues. Germline V gene lookup returns CDR1 MNHEY and CDR2 SVGAGI. V lost 6 bases to trimming and J lost 4 bases, with 15 bases between them. CDR3 sequence reads: CASRVKHTSTGELFF. CDR3 nucleotide sequence: TGTGCCAGCAGAGTGAAGCACACCTCCACCGGGGAGCTGTTTTTT.